This TCR beta chain was found in a study of technical replicates of blood from a few donors. Per germline, CDR1 SGDLS and CDR2 YYNGEE. The CDR3 length is 13 residues. Trimming pared 0 bases from V and 5 bases from J, leaving 8 bases between. Method: immunoSEQ multiplex PCR; TCRdb's copy keeps in-frame clones and lacks some. Here the sample spans roughly 83,000 clones, 90% to 95% being singletons. The V call is TRBV9, the J call TRBJ2-5; tentative D call: TRBD1 (5 bases). The material sequenced was T cells isolated from PBMCs. The clonotype comes from a human donor in good health. The CDR3 sequence: CASSVGGRETQYF. The CDR3, as DNA: TGTGCCAGCAGCGTAGGGGGCCGGGAGACCCAGTACTTC.